In this sample, the clone carrying this TCR beta chain turned up a few times. Its antigen is still unknown. This sample is drawn from a study of CD8+CD57+ T cells in acquired aplastic anemia. Background on the study: The DNA of sorted CD4+ and CD8+ cells averaged around 3.2 ug. Whole-study results and caveats: Some 31 CD8+ CDR3 sequences were shared between patients and controls. Patients and healthy controls showed no significant CD8+ Simpson's diversity difference.

Germline V lookup: CDR1 MGHRA, CDR2 YSYEKL. V was clipped by 0 bases and J by 0 bases, with 11 bases between them. CDR3 length equals 16 residues. It was genomic DNA that served as the template for profiling TCR beta VDJ and CDR3. TCRdb re-called the reads with MiXCR, one entry per CDR3 protein. This table has 150,000 to 200,000 distinct CDR3 sequences, around three fifths appearing once. This sequence was found in a human donor with severe aplastic anemia or a healthy control (not recorded which). The specimen was sorted CD4+, CD8+, or CD8+CD57+ T cells (not recorded which) from PBMCs. The V call is TRBV4-1, the J call TRBJ1-2; no firm D call. In DNA, the CDR3 is TGCGCCAGCAGCCAAGATCCCCAGAGAGCTAACTATGGCTACACCTTC. This gives the protein CASSQDPQRANYGYTF.